This T cell receptor beta chain is drawn from a study of T cell repertoires in cytomegalovirus infection. Study at large: The authors used CMV epitopes that were HLA-C-restricted (recently identified) and HLA-B-restricted (well studied). Public TCR beta signatures indicated both CMV infection and matching HLA type.

TCRdb redid the calling of the reads with MiXCR, one entry per CDR3 protein. Of fewer than 1,000,000 distinct CDR3 sequences listed, about a third are singletons. V shed 6 bases and J shed 4 bases, with 9 bases lying between them. The germline gives CDR1 MDHEN, CDR2 SYDVKM. The CDR3 loop spans 13 amino acids. As for this clonotype: The target antigen is unknown.

The receptor's source is a human donor in good health (CMV status not recorded). Some clones in this sample may be carry-over from other donors' samples. This sequence joins TRBV28 and TRBJ2-2; the D is unclear. This material consisted of cultured CD8+ T cells from PBMCs, taken from culture after CMV antigen stimulation. The CDR3 DNA follows: TGTGCCAGCAGACCCCATGGCACCGGGGAGCTGTTTTTT. Translated, it gives CASRPHGTGELFF.